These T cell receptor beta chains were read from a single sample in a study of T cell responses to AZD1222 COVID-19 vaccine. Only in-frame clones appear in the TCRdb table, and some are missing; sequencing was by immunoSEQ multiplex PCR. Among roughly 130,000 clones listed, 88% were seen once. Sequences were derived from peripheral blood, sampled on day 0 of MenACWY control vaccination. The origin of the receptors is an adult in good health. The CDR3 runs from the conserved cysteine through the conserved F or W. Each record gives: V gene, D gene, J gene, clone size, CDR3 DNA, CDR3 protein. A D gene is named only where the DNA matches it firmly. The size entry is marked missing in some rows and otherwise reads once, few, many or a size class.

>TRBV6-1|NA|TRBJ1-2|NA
TGTGCCAGCAGTGAGTCGAAACCCCGGGTGGATGGCTACACCTTC
CASSESKPRVDGYTF
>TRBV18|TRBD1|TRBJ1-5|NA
TGTGCCAGCTCACTAGGGGGACAGGGGAGCCAGCCCCAGCATTTT
CASSLGGQGSQPQHF
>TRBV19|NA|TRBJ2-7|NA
TGTGCCAGTAGTCCCGGGAGTTACGAGCAGTACTTC
CASSPGSYEQYF
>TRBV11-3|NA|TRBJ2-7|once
TGTGCCAGCAGCTTCGCCCCGATGTACGAGCAGTACTTC
CASSFAPMYEQYF
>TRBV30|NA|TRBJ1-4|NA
TGTGCCTGGAGTGTTGAGATTAATGAAAAACTGTTTTTT
CAWSVEINEKLFF
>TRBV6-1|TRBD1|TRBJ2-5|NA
TGTGCCAGCAGTGAATGGGGACAGGGGGCCCAAGAGACCCAGTACTTC
CASSEWGQGAQETQYF
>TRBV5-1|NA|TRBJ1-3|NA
TGCGCCAGCAGCTTGGGGAACAGCCTTAGCTCTGGAAACACCATATATTTT
CASSLGNSLSSGNTIYF
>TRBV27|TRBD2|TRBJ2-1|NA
TGTGCCAGCAGTTTTGCTAGCGGGAGGGGTAATGAGCAGTTCTTC
CASSFASGRGNEQFF
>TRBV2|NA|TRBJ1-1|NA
TGTGCCAGCAGAAACCCCACCGATGGACAGACTGAAGCTTTCTTT
CASRNPTDGQTEAFF
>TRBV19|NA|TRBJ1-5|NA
TGTGCCAGTAGTATAACCGAATACGGCAATCAGCCCCAGCATTTT
CASSITEYGNQPQHF
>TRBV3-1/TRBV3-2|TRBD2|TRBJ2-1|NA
TGTGCCAGCAGCCAGGGACTAGCGGTCGGGGCAATAGAGCAGTTCTTC
CASSQGLAVGAIEQFF
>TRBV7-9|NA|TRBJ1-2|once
TGTGCCAGCAGTTCTGACACTTACTATGGCTACACCTTC
CASSSDTYYGYTF
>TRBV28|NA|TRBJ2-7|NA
TGTGCCAGCAGTTCCAGGGTCGGGGTCTACGAGCAGTACTTC
CASSSRVGVYEQYF
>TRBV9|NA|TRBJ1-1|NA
TGTGCCAGCAGCGTGCTGGACACGAACACTGAAGCTTTCTTT
CASSVLDTNTEAFF
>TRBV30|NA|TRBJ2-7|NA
TGTGCCTGGAGTGTCCCCACAACAGCTAGCTCCTACGAGCAGTACTTC
CAWSVPTTASSYEQYF
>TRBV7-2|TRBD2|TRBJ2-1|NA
TGTGCCAGCAGCTTAGACCTAGCGGGAGCTGGTCAATTACCCAATGAGCAGTTCTTC
CASSLDLAGAGQLPNEQFF
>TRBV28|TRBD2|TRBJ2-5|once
TGTGCCAGCAGGTCAGCGGGAGGGGGTCAAGAGACCCAGTACTTC
CASRSAGGGQETQYF
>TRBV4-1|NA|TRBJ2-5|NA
TGCGCCAGCAGCCAAGGGGTCTTTGGTCTAGCGCAAGAGACCCAGTACTTC
CASSQGVFGLAQETQYF
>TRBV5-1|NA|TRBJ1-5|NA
TGCGCCAGCAGCGTTGGGGGTTCGGGATGGAGCAATCAGCCCCAGCATTTT
CASSVGGSGWSNQPQHF
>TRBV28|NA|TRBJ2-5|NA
TGTGCCAGCAGTTCCCGGGGGACCCAGTACTTC
CASSSRGTQYF
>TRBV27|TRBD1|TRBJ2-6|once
TGTGCCAGCAGTCCATGGGGGACAGGGACTGGGGCCAACGTCCTGACTTTC
CASSPWGTGTGANVLTF
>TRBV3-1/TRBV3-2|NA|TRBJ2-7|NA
TGTGCCAGCAGCCAAAGGAACTACGAGCAGTACTTC
CASSQRNYEQYF
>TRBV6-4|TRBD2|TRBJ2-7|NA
TGTGCCAGTGCGACTAGCGCGACCTACGAGCAGTACTTC
CASATSATYEQYF
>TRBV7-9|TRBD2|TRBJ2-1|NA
TGTGCCAGCAGCTTAGAGGTGACTAGCGGGAGGGATTACAATGAGCAGTTCTTC
CASSLEVTSGRDYNEQFF
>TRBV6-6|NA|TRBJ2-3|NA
TGTGCCAGCAGCCGGACCGGGACTAGCACAGATACGCAGTATTTT
CASSRTGTSTDTQYF
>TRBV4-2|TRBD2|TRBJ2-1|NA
TGTGCCAGCAGCAGTAGCGGGAGTCTCCACAATGAGCAGTTCTTC
CASSSSGSLHNEQFF
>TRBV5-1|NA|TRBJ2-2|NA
TGCGCCAGCAGCACCCTAGGTGCCCCGAACACCGGGGAGCTGTTTTTT
CASSTLGAPNTGELFF
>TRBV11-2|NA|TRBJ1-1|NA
TGTGCCAGCAGCTTAGGCGGGATTGAAGCTTTCTTT
CASSLGGIEAFF
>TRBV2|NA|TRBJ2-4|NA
TGTGCCAGCAGGAGGACAGCCAAAAACATTCAGTACTTC
CASRRTAKNIQYF
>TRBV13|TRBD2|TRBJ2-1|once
TGTGCCAGCAGCCCGCGACTAGCGGGATCAACCTACAATGAGCAGTTCTTC
CASSPRLAGSTYNEQFF
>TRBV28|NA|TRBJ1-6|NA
TGTGCCAGCAGTTTCATCCGACAGACCAATTCACCCCTCCACTTT
CASSFIRQTNSPLHF
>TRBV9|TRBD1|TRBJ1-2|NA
TGTGCCAGCAGCGCGGGGACAGGGCCCTCGTCTGGCTACACCTTC
CASSAGTGPSSGYTF
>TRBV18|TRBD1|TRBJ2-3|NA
TGTGCCAGCTCACCAGGGACAGGACTCACAGATACGCAGTATTTT
CASSPGTGLTDTQYF
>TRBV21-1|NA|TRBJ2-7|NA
TGTGCCAGCAGCCTCCCGCCCCCCACCCTCAGGGGGCTCGAGCAGTACTTC
CASSLPPPTLRGLEQYF
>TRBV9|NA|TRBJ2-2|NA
TGTGCCAGCAGCGTATCCCATCGGGGAACCGGGGAGCTGTTTTTT
CASSVSHRGTGELFF
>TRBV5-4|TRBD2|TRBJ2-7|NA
TGTGCCAGCAGCTTCGGGGGCCTAGCGGGAGTCAGCGAGCAGTACTTC
CASSFGGLAGVSEQYF
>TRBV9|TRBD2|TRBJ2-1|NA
TGTGCCAGCAGCCGGGAGGCCCCCTACAATGAGCAGTTCTTC
CASSREAPYNEQFF
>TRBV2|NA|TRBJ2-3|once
TGTGCCAGCCATTTTCCCGGGGCCAGCACAGATACGCAGTATTTT
CASHFPGASTDTQYF
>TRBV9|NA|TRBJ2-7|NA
TGTGCCAGCAGCGCTACTTCTAGAAACGACGAGCAGTACTTC
CASSATSRNDEQYF
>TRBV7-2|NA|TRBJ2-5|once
TGTGCCAGCAGCTTCAGAGGGGGAGAGACCCAGTACTTC
CASSFRGGETQYF
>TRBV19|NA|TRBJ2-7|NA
TGTGCCAGTAGTATGGGTCGAGGGATCATGAACGAGCAGTACTTC
CASSMGRGIMNEQYF
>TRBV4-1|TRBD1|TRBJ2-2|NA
TGCGCCAGCAGAGGATTGACAGGGCTCACCGGGGAGCTGTTTTTT
CASRGLTGLTGELFF